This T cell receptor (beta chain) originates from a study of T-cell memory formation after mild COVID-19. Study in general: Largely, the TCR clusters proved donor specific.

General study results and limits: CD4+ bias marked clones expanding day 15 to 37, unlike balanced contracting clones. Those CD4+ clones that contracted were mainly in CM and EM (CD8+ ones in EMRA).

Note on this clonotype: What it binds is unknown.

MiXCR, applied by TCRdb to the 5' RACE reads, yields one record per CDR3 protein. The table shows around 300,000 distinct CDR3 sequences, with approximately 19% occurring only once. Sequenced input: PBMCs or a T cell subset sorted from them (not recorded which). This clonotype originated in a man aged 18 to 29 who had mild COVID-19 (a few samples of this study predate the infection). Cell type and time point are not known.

In DNA form, the CDR3 reads TGCGCCAGCAGCCAAAAGCCAGAAACAGTCGGGGAGACCCAGTACTTC. This translates into CASSQKPETVGETQYF. The V and J genes are TRBV5-1 and TRBJ2-5, with D hard to call. Germline V lookup: CDR1 SGHRS, CDR2 YFSETQ. Trimming removed 4 bases from V and 5 bases from J, with 21 bases in between. CDR3 length equals 16 residues.